The T cell receptor (beta chain) under discussion was sequenced for a study of T cells after yellow fever vaccination. The CDR3 is made up of 13 amino acids. From germline, CDR1 is DFQATT and CDR2 SNEGSKA (reference sequence). With 0 bases removed from V and 5 bases from J, the gap between germline ends came to 10 bases. As TCR cDNA was made by 5'RACE template switching, a universal primer site and UMIs were added. Via MiXCR, TCRdb re-called the 5' RACE reads, giving one row per CDR3 protein. The sample contains under 300,000 distinct CDR3 sequences, 6.5% to 8.5% of which appear only once. To note about this clonotype: Its antigen is not known.

Notes on the study in general: Faster peaking, at day 5 versus 15, marked a secondary response that was weaker. Most primary-vaccination clones recurred post-booster (around 97% CD4, about 90% CD8). One caveat is that FACS-sorted repertoires could contain abundant clonotypes contaminating from the bulk population.

This clonotype was obtained from a man aged 25-40 years who received the YFV17D yellow fever vaccine. This chain connects TRBV20-1 to TRBJ2-5, with a tentative D call TRBD1 (5 bases). Specimen: CD4+ T cells sorted from PBMCs, collected 15 days after the yellow fever booster vaccination. CDR3 region: CSARDDRPETQYF. The CDR3 DNA reads TGCAGTGCTAGAGACGACAGACCGGAGACCCAGTACTTC.